This TCR beta chain derives from a study of beta chain features in type 1 diabetes. General observations from the study: Among patients, naive, central memory and Treg TCRB repertoires appeared more similar than among healthy donors. A pattern of fewer insertions and more deletions at VDJ junctions was seen in type 1 diabetes patients. Researchers report that Type 1 diabetes patients had moderately but significantly shorter TCRB CDR3s across all four CD4+ subsets.

Sorted CD4+ subsets: naive, central memory, regulatory, stem cell-like memory (CD45RO/CCR7/CD25/CD127/CD95/CD27 panel). With regard to this clone: Its antigen is unknown.

The V end was cut by 5 bases, the J end by 2 bases, with 12 bases between. Germline V gene sequence: CDR1 LNHDA, CDR2 SQIVND (reference sequence). The CDR3 has 15 residues. Reverse transcribing all isolated RNA meant expressed TCRB transcripts were sequenced. Clones were read by immunoSEQ multiplex PCR, and TCRdb kept only the in-frame ones, dropping some. The sample includes under 900,000 clones, roughly 15% of them seen just once. V usage is TRBV19 and J usage is TRBJ2-2; no firm D call. The TCR sequence derives from a woman under 30 in good health. Sequencing was carried out using naive CD4+ T cells from blood. The CDR3 loop reads CASSPRHTNTGELFF. The CDR3 nucleotides read TGTGCCAGTAGTCCCCGACACACAAACACCGGGGAGCTGTTTTTT.